The entry below describes one T cell receptor beta chain. The sample belongs to a study of blood T cell repertoires in COVID-19. As for the study in general: The United States, Italy and Spain supplied acute and convalescent COVID-19 samples.

Study processing details: Amplifying reference gene primers gave estimates of nucleated cell counts. Profiled with immunoSEQ multiplex PCR; TCRdb holds only in-frame clones, not every one. The V and J calls and clone size come from that table; D and trimming were worked out from the DNA. The sample lists about 330,000 clones, roughly 87% seen once, with just over 9.5% in the top ten. From germline, CDR1 is MDHEN and CDR2 SYDVKM. V lost 5 bases and J lost 0; bases outside the gene matches: 9. The CDR3 has 19 amino acids. Sequenced input: peripheral blood. The J gene is TRBJ2-3, the V gene TRBV28; TRBD2 matches at 15 bases. The source of this sequence is a man aged 30-40 years with COVID-19, enrolled during active disease. In nucleotides, the CDR3 is TGTGCCAGCAGTCCGACTCGGACTAGCGGGAGGGCTAGCACAGATACGCAGTATTTT. Its protein is CASSPTRTSGRASTDTQYF.